The 30 T cell receptor beta chains given below trace back to one sample, sequenced in a study of shared clonotypes between healthy human individuals. Using immunoSEQ multiplex PCR, the repertoire was profiled, and TCRdb retains in-frame clones only, with some absent. Among 400,000 to 600,000 clones listed, about three quarters were seen once. Sequenced: PBMCs. Receptors were obtained from a woman in her 40s in good health. Some clones in this sample may be carry-over from other donors' samples.

The V and J genes are TRBV5-1 and TRBJ2-2; TRBD2 might be the D (6 bases). The V gene lost 3 bases and the J gene lost 1 base, with 13 bases spanning the gap. The CDR3 has 16 amino acids. Germline V lookup: CDR1 SGHRS, CDR2 YFSETQ. Written as DNA, the CDR3 is TGCGCCAGCAGCTCTTCCGGGACTGTGAACACCGGGGAGCTGTTTTTT. This codes for CASSSSGTVNTGELFF.

The chain recombines TRBV15 with TRBJ2-3; 10 bases map to TRBD2. J lost 2 bases, V lost 5 bases, and 4 bases had no gene match. This CDR3 contains 15 residues. The germline gives CDR1 LNHNV, CDR2 YYDKDF (reference sequence). The CDR3 coding sequence is TGTGCCACCAGCGTAAGCGGGGGGGACACAGATACGCAGTATTTT. Encoded protein: CATSVSGGDTDTQYF.

This clone was seen a single time. The J gene is TRBJ2-1, the V gene TRBV7-9; TRBD1 matches 8 bases. Germline V CDR1 and CDR2: SEHNR, FQNEAQ (reference sequence). Trimming at V came to 5 bases and at J to 7 bases, leaving 10 bases not matched to a gene. The CDR3 is 15 residues long. CDR3 DNA: TGTGCCAGCAGCAAGGACAGGGTCGAGGAGAATGAGCAGTTCTTC. Translating gives CASSKDRVEENEQFF.

The chain couples TRBV28 to TRBJ1-2, with a tentative D call TRBD1 (5 bases). Deletions cut 5 bases from V and 3 bases from J, with 22 bases between. CDR1 is MDHEN and CDR2 is SYDVKM in the germline V gene. CDR3 length: 17 residues. CDR3 in DNA: TGTGCCAGCAGTCCTTCCTCCCCCCCAGGGTATCACTATGGCTACACCTTC. Translation: CASSPSSPPGYHYGYTF.

The rearrangement links TRBV28 to TRBJ2-3, with 9 bases matching TRBD1. This CDR3 comprises 15 residues. Germline V gene lookup returns CDR1 MDHEN and CDR2 SYDVKM. V was pared by 4 bases and J by 4 bases, with 6 bases of the junction left unmatched. CDR3 residues: CASSSGTGLPDTQYF. CDR3 in DNA: TGTGCCAGCAGTTCCGGGACAGGGCTTCCAGATACGCAGTATTTT.

The chain couples TRBV7-2 to TRBJ1-2; TRBD1 is a possible D gene (6 bases). Germline V lookup: CDR1 SGHTA, CDR2 FQGNSA. V gave up 2 bases and J gave up 8 bases, with 15 bases separating them. This CDR3 spans 14 amino acids. CDR3 coding DNA: TGTGCCAGCAGCTTAAGCAGGGGCATCGAGGGCTACACCTTC. Translating gives CASSLSRGIEGYTF. Full variable domain (missing parts from reference TRBV7-2 and TRBJ1-2): GAGVSQSPSNKVTEKGKDVELRCDPISGHTALYWYRQSLGQGLEFLIYFQGNSAPDKSGLPSDRFSAERTGGSVSTLTIQRTQQEDSAVYLCASSLSRGIEGYTFGSGTRLTVV.

Comment on this clone: This could be a read error, since a much larger clone is one nucleotide away. Other DNA sequences from this sample encode an identical CDR3 as well. The chain couples TRBV5-1 to TRBJ2-5, with unresolved D. The CDR3 spans 12 residues. V lost 1 base and J 2 bases, leaving 3 bases between the germline ends. The V gene's germline CDR1 is SGHRS and CDR2 YFSETQ. The CDR3 DNA is TGCGCCAGCAGCTTGCCGCAAGAGACCCAGTACTTC. Its protein product is CASSLPQETQYF.

This sequence joins TRBV4-1 and TRBJ2-1, with D hard to call. Germline CDR1 reads MGHRA; CDR2 reads YSYEKL. The CDR3 runs to 18 residues. The germline V and J ends were trimmed by 4 bases and 2 bases, with 21 bases remaining between them. This CDR3 reads CASSPANLVALAYNEQFF. For the CDR3, the DNA is TGCGCCAGCAGCCCGGCCAATCTTGTAGCCCTCGCCTACAATGAGCAGTTCTTC.

The J gene is TRBJ2-1, the V gene TRBV4-1, with TRBD2 identical over 7 bases. The CDR3 spans 15 residues. The J segment lost 5 bases and the V segment lost 4 bases, leaving 8 bases of the junction unmatched. CDR1 MGHRA and CDR2 YSYEKL come from the germline V gene. CDR3 residues: CASSPLGLLNNEQFF. CDR3 bases: TGCGCCAGCAGCCCCCTGGGACTACTAAACAATGAGCAGTTCTTC.

The J gene is TRBJ2-7, the V gene TRBV28; D is perhaps TRBD1 (5 bases). CDR1 is MDHEN and CDR2 is SYDVKM in the germline V gene. V lost 2 bases and J 5 bases, leaving 7 bases between the germline ends. The CDR3 extends over 12 amino acids. CDR3 residues: CASSLLGDEQYF. CDR3 nucleotides: TGTGCCAGCAGTTTACTAGGGGACGAGCAGTACTTC.

The chain carries TRBV5-1 and TRBJ2-7; D is possibly TRBD2 (5 bases). V dropped 0 bases and J dropped 7 bases, with 14 bases sitting between them. CDR1 SGHRS and CDR2 YFSETQ come from the germline V gene. The CDR3 is made up of 14 amino acids. DNA for the CDR3: TGCGCCAGCAGCTTGGCGGCGAGCCCGGGGGAGCAGTACTTC. It codes for CASSLAASPGEQYF.

This chain uses TRBV27 with TRBJ2-5; D is undetermined. CDR3 size: 12 residues. Germline-derived CDR1 and CDR2 are MNHEY and SMNVEV (reference sequence). The V gene lost 2 bases and the J gene lost 4 bases, with 5 bases spanning the gap. The CDR3: CASSLKRETQYF. The CDR3 DNA follows: TGTGCCAGCAGTTTAAAAAGAGAGACCCAGTACTTC.

This clone was detected only a few times. The V gene is TRBV9, the J gene TRBJ2-1; no clear D. CDR3 length: 16 residues. CDR1 and CDR2 from the germline V gene are SGDLS and YYNGEE. Trimming removed 3 bases at V and 0 bases at J, with 13 bases between. The CDR3, as DNA: TGTGCCAGCAGCGCCGACGAGAATTACTCCTACAATGAGCAGTTCTTC. Amino acids: CASSADENYSYNEQFF.

The chain employs TRBV7-9 and TRBJ2-5; D is possibly TRBD2 (5 bases). The V gene's germline CDR1 is SEHNR and CDR2 FQNEAQ (reference sequence). Between the trimmed V and J ends, which lost 5 bases and 7 bases, there was a span of 14 bases. The CDR3 runs 13 residues. Here the CDR3 reads CASSASLPGTQYF. The CDR3 DNA reads as TGTGCCAGCAGCGCTAGCCTCCCGGGGACCCAGTACTTC.

This clone came up a few times. The chain has TRBV7-2 and TRBJ2-3; D may correspond to TRBD1 or TRBD2 (5 bases each). The CDR3 is 14 amino acids. Trimming removed 5 bases at V and 2 bases at J, with 11 bases between. Germline V gives CDR1 SGHTA, CDR2 FQGNSA. CDR3: CASSPRGYTDTQYF. Written as DNA, the CDR3 is TGTGCCAGCAGCCCCCGGGGCTACACAGATACGCAGTATTTT.

The J gene is TRBJ2-1, the V gene TRBV2; D is ambiguous. This CDR3 has 15 amino acids. Germline V gene sequence: CDR1 SNHLY, CDR2 FYNNEI. With 9 bases removed from V and 0 bases from J, the gap between germline ends came to 15 bases. In nucleotides, the CDR3 is TGTGCCAGTAAAATCGTCAGGAGCTCCTACAATGAGCAGTTCTTC. Its protein product is CASKIVRSSYNEQFF.

The rearrangement joins TRBV28 to TRBJ2-3; 14 bases match TRBD2. Per germline, CDR1 MDHEN and CDR2 SYDVKM. Germline trimming cut 5 bases from V and 0 bases from J; bases unmatched to any gene: 4. The length of the CDR3 is 17 residues. The CDR3: CASSGLAGGTSTDTQYF. CDR3 nucleotides: TGTGCCAGCAGTGGACTAGCGGGGGGAACTAGCACAGATACGCAGTATTTT.

This clone has a handful of counts. CDR3 nucleotide sequence: TGCGCCAGCAGCCCATTACAGGGGGCAGGAGAGACCCAGTACTTC. The encoded protein is CASSPLQGAGETQYF. The chain employs TRBV5-1 and TRBJ2-5, with 9 bases that match TRBD1. Germline-derived CDR1 and CDR2 are SGHRS and YFSETQ. CDR3 length: 15 amino acids. The junction had 8 bases not matched to a gene; V was cut back by 4 bases and J by 4 bases.

V and J are TRBV7-6 and TRBJ1-2, with no clear D. Germline V gives CDR1 SGHVS, CDR2 FNYEAQ. Deletions cut 5 bases from V and 8 bases from J, with 18 bases between. The CDR3 consists of 14 residues. Here the CDR3 DNA reads TGTGCCAGCAGCCCGACGCTTCACGAAGGCGGCTACACCTTC. Translating gives CASSPTLHEGGYTF.

This chain uses TRBV7-2 with TRBJ2-7; a possible D gene is TRBD2 (6 bases). Germline V gives CDR1 SGHTA, CDR2 FQGNSA. V was cut by 1 base and J by 2 bases, with 9 bases left in between. There are 14 residues in the CDR3. DNA of the CDR3: TGTGCCAGCAGCTTAGTCTGGGGGGCCTACGAGCAGTACTTC. Translation gives CASSLVWGAYEQYF.

This chain's CDR3 is CASSPNRGRRFGYTF. Written as DNA, the CDR3 is TGTGCCAGCTCACCGAACAGGGGGCGCCGGTTTGGCTACACCTTC. This chain connects TRBV18 to TRBJ1-2; the match to TRBD1 covers 9 bases. V was pared by 3 bases and J by 7 bases, with 9 bases of the junction left unmatched. Germline V gene data show CDR1 as KGHSH and CDR2 as LQKENI. There are 15 residues in the CDR3.

CDR3: CASSLAQGTGYTF. CDR3 bases: TGTGCCAGCAGCTTAGCACAGGGCACCGGCTACACCTTC. This chain connects TRBV11-2 to TRBJ1-2; D perhaps matches TRBD1 (6 bases). The length of the CDR3 is 13 residues. V dropped 1 base and J dropped 8 bases, with 11 bases sitting between them. Germline V lookup: CDR1 SGHAT, CDR2 FQNNGV.

V is TRBV10-1 and J is TRBJ2-7, with 10 bases matching TRBD2. V trimming: 3 bases; J trimming: 7 bases; junction bases outside the gene matches: 3. The CDR3 contains 13 residues. Germline V gives CDR1 WNHNN, CDR2 SYGVQD (reference sequence). In DNA form, the CDR3 reads TGCGCCAGCAGTGATGGACTAGCGGAGGAGCAGTACTTC. Translation: CASSDGLAEEQYF.

This chain joins TRBV11-3 and TRBJ2-3; TRBD2 agrees at 12 bases. The V gene's germline CDR1 is SGHNT and CDR2 YENEEA. J lost 4 bases, V lost 5 bases, and 10 bases had no gene match. CDR3 length: 17 amino acids. In DNA, the CDR3 is TGTGCCAGCAGCCCCGGACTAGCGGGGCCCGTCGCAGATACGCAGTATTTT. It encodes CASSPGLAGPVADTQYF.

The count of this clone is one. The chain carries TRBV7-9 and TRBJ2-3; D uncertain. Germline CDR1 SEHNR, CDR2 FQNEAQ (reference sequence). The CDR3 has 12 residues. The V gene lost 1 base and the J gene lost 6 bases, with 5 bases spanning the gap. The chain's CDR3 is CASSLVADTQYF. For the CDR3, the DNA is TGTGCCAGCAGCTTAGTTGCGGATACGCAGTATTTT.

The chain has TRBV18 and TRBJ1-2; D perhaps matches TRBD1 (5 bases). Germline assignment: CDR1 KGHSH and CDR2 LQKENI. The CDR3 loop spans 15 amino acids. V was shortened by 3 bases and J by 4 bases, with 15 bases between the two germline ends. For the CDR3, the DNA is TGTGCCAGCTCACCCGACCGGGGCCATAGCTATGGCTACACCTTC. Translating it yields CASSPDRGHSYGYTF.

This clone was seen at least ten times. The chain couples TRBV6-6 to TRBJ2-2; 9 nucleotides align to TRBD2. CDR3 size: 15 residues. With V trimmed by 7 bases and J by 5 bases, 8 bases remained unmatched. Germline lookup yields CDR1 MNHNY and CDR2 SVGAGI (reference sequence). CDR3 residues: CASTGLAGRTGELFF. Here the CDR3 DNA reads TGTGCCAGCACCGGGCTAGCGGGAAGGACCGGGGAGCTGTTTTTT.

This clone was found many times. This chain links TRBV5-8 with TRBJ1-4; D gene unclear. Germline V CDR1 and CDR2: SGHTS, YDEGEE. V was cut by 4 bases and J by 8 bases, with 9 bases left in between. The CDR3 runs 12 residues. The CDR3 bases are TGTGCCAGCAGCCAGGATGGCGAAAAACTGTTTTTT. It translates to CASSQDGEKLFF. Full variable domain (rest looked up from reference TRBV5-8 and TRBJ1-4): EAGVTQSPTHLIKTRGQQATLRCSPISGHTSVYWYQQALGLGLQFLLWYDEGEERNRGNFPPRFSGRQFPNYSSELNVNALELEDSALYLCASSQDGEKLFFGSGTQLSVL.

This clone is a singleton in its sample. The CDR3 nucleotides are TGTGCGAGCGGGGAGGCAGCCAAAAACATTCAGTACTTC. Its protein product is CASGEAAKNIQYF. The chain recombines TRBV28 with TRBJ2-4, with TRBD2 matching over 7 bases. The CDR3 loop spans 13 amino acids. The germline V gene encodes CDR1 MDHEN and CDR2 SYDVKM.

The chain joins TRBV11-2 to TRBJ2-5, with D possibly TRBD2 on 5 matching bases. Germline lookup yields CDR1 SGHAT and CDR2 FQNNGV. The ends were cut back, 4 bases at V and 5 bases at J, with 11 bases in the middle. The CDR3 is 13 amino acids. The CDR3 nucleotides are TGTGCCAGCAGCTCTAGCAGCTGGGAGACCCAGTACTTC. Residues: CASSSSSWETQYF.